What follows are 24 T cell receptor beta chains derived from one specimen sequenced in a study of T cells in Graves' hyperthyroidism and ophthalmopathy. TCR beta CDR3 regions were amplified from RNA. The primer set for the first-round RT-PCR of the TCR CDR3 was HTBI. TCRdb called the multiplex PCR reads again in MiXCR, with one record for every CDR3 protein. The data hold roughly 530,000 distinct CDR3 sequences, with roughly 17% observed a single time. Sequenced input: blood. These receptors were obtained from a woman aged 18-29 years with Graves' ophthalmopathy.

The chain joins TRBV20-1 to TRBJ1-6; a possible D gene is TRBD1 (5 bases). The CDR3 length is 13 residues. Trimming removed 5 bases from V and 8 bases from J, with 13 bases in between. In germline, CDR1 is DFQATT, CDR2 SNEGSKA (reference sequence). This CDR3 reads CSASGGSDSPLHF. CDR3 in DNA: TGCAGTGCTTCTGGGGGGTCCGATTCACCCCTCCACTTT.

This clonotype was seen at least ten times. V usage is TRBV5-4 and J usage is TRBJ2-5, with no clear D. Trimming removed 0 bases at V and 4 bases at J, with 7 bases between. The CDR3 spans 13 residues. From germline, CDR1 is SGHNT and CDR2 YYREEE (reference sequence). The CDR3 coding sequence is TGTGCCAGCAGCTTGGACGGCGGAGAGACCCAGTACTTC. This codes for CASSLDGGETQYF.

This clonotype was counted many times. CDR3 sequence: CASTSGTSGTTGQFF. CDR3 bases: TGTGCCAGCACCTCTGGGACTAGCGGGACCACTGGGCAGTTCTTC. This chain connects TRBV27 to TRBJ2-1; the match to TRBD2 covers 13 bases. J lost 12 bases, V lost 7 bases, and 12 bases had no gene match. The CDR3 runs 15 residues. Germline CDR1 is MNHEY and CDR2 is SMNVEV (reference sequence).

The chain carries TRBV5-1 and TRBJ1-5, with 7 bases matching TRBD1. Germline CDR1 is SGHRS and CDR2 is YFSETQ. The junction had 5 bases not matched to a gene; V was cut back by 2 bases and J by 6 bases. The CDR3 runs 14 residues. The CDR3 spells CASSLGGDAQPQHF. Here the CDR3 DNA reads TGCGCCAGCAGCTTAGGGGGCGACGCTCAGCCCCAGCATTTT.

This clonotype has at least ten counts. The chain carries TRBV3-1 and TRBJ2-1; the D is unclear. The CDR3 runs to 14 residues. CDR1 is LGHDT and CDR2 is YNNKEL in the germline V gene (reference sequence). Deletions cut 6 bases from V and 0 bases from J, with 9 bases between. The CDR3 DNA follows: TGTGCCAGCAGTCGGGCTAGCTCCTACAATGAGCAGTTCTTC. Its protein is CASSRASSYNEQFF.

This clonotype was picked up many times. Sequence at one end of the junction differs from germline and may be a read error. The V and J genes are TRBV30 and TRBJ2-3; D possibly matches TRBD1 or TRBD2 (6 bases each). CDR3 length equals 14 residues. CDR1 and CDR2 (germline): GTSNPN, SVGIG (reference sequence). CDR3 coding DNA: TGTGCATGGACATTAGGGGGGCGCACAGATACGCAGTATTTT. It yields the protein CAWTLGGRTDTQYF. Full variable domain (rest looked up from reference TRBV30 and TRBJ2-3): SQTIHQWPATLVQPVGSPLSLECTVEGTSNPNLYWYRQAAGRGLQLLFYSVGIGQISSEVPQNLSASRPQDRQFILSSKKLLLSDSGFYLCAWTLGGRTDTQYFGPGTRLTVL.

This clonotype was picked up many times. The genes are TRBV30 and TRBJ2-7; 7 positions match TRBD1. CDR1 GTSNPN and CDR2 SVGIG come from the germline V gene (reference sequence). V dropped 2 bases and J dropped 3; count of bases not matched to a gene: 7. The CDR3 consists of 14 residues. The CDR3 region is CAWSLGTAYYEQYF. CDR3 sequence (DNA): TGTGCCTGGAGTCTTGGGACAGCATACTACGAGCAGTACTTC. Variable domain in full (rest from reference TRBV30 and TRBJ2-7): SQTIHQWPATLVQPVGSPLSLECTVEGTSNPNLYWYRQAAGRGLQLLFYSVGIGQISSEVPQNLSASRPQDRQFILSSKKLLLSDSGFYLCAWSLGTAYYEQYFGPGTRLTVT.

The chain couples TRBV4-1 to TRBJ1-5, with D maybe TRBD1 (6 bases). Trimming left V 3 bases short and J 5 bases short, with 14 bases between. Germline loops: CDR1 MGHRA, CDR2 YSYEKL. The CDR3 runs 15 residues. The CDR3 region has the DNA TGCGCCAGCAGCCAGCTCGGGGGGCGCGATCAGCCCCAGCATTTT. Translating gives CASSQLGGRDQPQHF.

About this clonotype itself: One end of the junction varies from germline; a read error may be responsible. J is TRBJ2-1 and V is TRBV5-1, with TRBD2 matching over 11 bases. CDR1 and CDR2 from the germline V gene are SGHRS and YFSETQ. The CDR3 has 16 amino acids. The CDR3 nucleotides are TGTGCCAGCAGCGCTTCGGGACTAGCGGCCTACAATGAGCAGTTCTTC. Translating it yields CASSASGLAAYNEQFF.

About this clonotype itself: One end of the junction is discordant with germline, which a read error may explain. CDR3 DNA: TGCGCCAGCAGCCAACCGACTAGCGGGAGTGGCTACGAGCAGTACTTC. Residues: CASSQPTSGSGYEQYF. The J gene is TRBJ2-7, the V gene TRBV13; 12 bases fit TRBD2. CDR3 length equals 16 residues. Germline V gives CDR1 PRHDT, CDR2 FYEKMQ (reference sequence).

This clonotype came up many times. The CDR3 sequence is CASRVLNEGRGEQYF. CDR3 nucleotides: TGTGCCAGCAGAGTTTTGAACGAGGGTAGAGGGGAGCAGTACTTC. This chain connects TRBV28 to TRBJ2-7; tentative D call: TRBD2 (5 bases). The ends were cut back, 6 bases at V and 7 bases at J, with 22 bases in the middle. The CDR3 extends over 15 amino acids. Germline-derived CDR1 and CDR2 are MDHEN and SYDVKM.

This clonotype has ten or more counts. The gene calls are TRBV7-2 and TRBJ1-2; weak D call: TRBD1 (6 bases). Trimming pared 1 base from V and 6 bases from J, leaving 9 bases between. There are 13 residues in the CDR3. CDR1 and CDR2 (germline): SGHTA, FQGNSA. For the CDR3, the DNA is TGTGCCAGCAGCTTAGGGGCAGGGGATGGCTACACCTTC. Protein: CASSLGAGDGYTF.

The V and J genes are TRBV5-6 and TRBJ2-1; 8 nucleotides agree with TRBD2. V dropped 0 bases and J dropped 0; count of bases not matched to a gene: 5. This CDR3 contains 17 residues. The V gene's germline CDR1 is SGHDT and CDR2 YYEEEE. CDR3 region: CASSLVSGSGSYNEQFF. CDR3 coding DNA: TGTGCCAGCAGCTTGGTAAGCGGGAGTGGCTCCTACAATGAGCAGTTCTTC.

This clonotype turned up a few times. The chain employs TRBV6-1 and TRBJ2-5; no clear D gene. The ends were cut back, 4 bases at V and 5 bases at J, with 14 bases in the middle. CDR1 MNHNS and CDR2 SASEGT come from the germline V gene. This CDR3 has 14 residues. In DNA form, the CDR3 reads TGTGCCAGCAGTGGGTTGTATGGTCCGGAGACCCAGTACTTC. It yields the protein CASSGLYGPETQYF.

The gene calls are TRBV19 and TRBJ2-1; D perhaps matches TRBD2 (5 bases). The CDR3 covers 13 residues. Germline-derived CDR1 and CDR2 are LNHDA and SQIVND (reference sequence). Trimming took off 5 bases at V and 7 bases at J, with 12 bases between the two ends. The CDR3 reads CASSFTPGNEQFF. In nucleotides, the CDR3 is TGTGCCAGTAGTTTCACCCCGGGGAATGAGCAGTTCTTC.

This clonotype was detected ten times or more. CDR3 region: CASSPGTYEQYF. DNA of the CDR3: TGTGCCAGCTCACCCGGGACCTACGAGCAGTACTTC. The V gene is TRBV7-9, the J gene TRBJ2-7; a weak D match, TRBD2 (5 bases). CDR1 is SEHNR and CDR2 is FQNEAQ in the germline V gene (reference sequence). CDR3 length: 12 residues. Trimming pared 8 bases from V and 2 bases from J, leaving 10 bases between. Drawing the rest from reference TRBV7-9 and TRBJ2-7, the complete variable domain is DTGVSQNPRHKITKRGQNVTFRCDPISEHNRLYWYRQTLGQGPEFLTYFQNEAQLEKSRLLSDRFSAERPKGSFSTLEIQRTEQGDSAMYLCASSPGTYEQYFGPGTRLTVT.

As regards this clonotype: This may come from a read error, since a much larger clone is one base off. The J gene is TRBJ2-3, the V gene TRBV5-1; tentatively, D is TRBD2 (6 bases). The CDR3 extends over 16 amino acids. The V gene's germline CDR1 is SGHRS and CDR2 YFSETQ. V was pared by 3 bases and J by 2 bases, with 16 bases between. The CDR3 protein is CASSSEGWEVTDTQYF. The CDR3 DNA reads TGCGCCAGCAGCTCAGAGGGCTGGGAGGTCACAGATACGCAGTATTTT.

This clonotype was found a few times. The J gene is TRBJ2-7, the V gene TRBV15, with TRBD1 identical over 10 bases. CDR3 size: 14 residues. Germline assignment: CDR1 LNHNV and CDR2 YYDKDF (reference sequence). Losses at the gene ends were 6 bases for V and 6 bases for J; bases not matched to a gene: 8. CDR3 protein: CATRSGTGVREQYF. The CDR3 nucleotides are TGTGCCACCAGATCCGGGACAGGGGTGCGCGAGCAGTACTTC. The variable domain in full, completed from reference TRBV15 and TRBJ2-7, reads DAMVIQNPRYQVTQFGKPVTLSCSQTLNHNVMYWYQQKSSQAPKLLFHYYDKDFNNEADTPDNFQSRRPNTSFCFLDIRSPGLGDTAMYLCATRSGTGVREQYFGPGTRLTVT.

Regarding this clonotype: A read error is possible here, since a much larger clone lies one base away. The conserved closing phenylalanine or tryptophan is absent in this CDR3, likely reflecting a read error. CDR3 region: CARKRDRSSYNEQFV. The CDR3, as DNA: TGTGCCAGGAAGAGGGACAGAAGCTCCTACAATGAGCAGTTCGTC. V is TRBV6-7 and J is TRBJ2-1, with TRBD1 identical over 7 bases. TRBV6-7 has ORF status, its function being uncertain. J gave up 0 bases and V 9 bases, and 8 bases lay outside the gene matches. This CDR3 comprises 15 residues.

This clonotype was observed at least ten times. The chain joins TRBV6-1 to TRBJ1-6; D not resolved. From germline, CDR1 is MNHNS and CDR2 SASEGT. The V gene lost 10 bases and the J gene lost 7 bases, with 17 bases spanning the gap. CDR3 size: 14 residues. The CDR3 here is CAIFDRRENSPLHF. CDR3 DNA: TGTGCCATCTTCGATCGGAGGGAAAATTCACCCCTCCACTTT.

This clonotype was seen repeatedly, ten times or more. The chain combines TRBV7-2 with TRBJ1-1, with D perhaps matching TRBD1 (6 bases). The CDR3 is 15 amino acids. Trimming took off 5 bases at V and 1 base at J, with 14 bases between the two ends. Germline V gene lookup returns CDR1 SGHTA and CDR2 FQGNSA. The chain's CDR3 is CASSRGAGTNTEAFF. The CDR3 nucleotides read TGTGCCAGCAGCCGGGGGGCGGGGACGAACACTGAAGCTTTCTTT.

Ten or more counts support this clonotype. The gene calls are TRBV28 and TRBJ2-3; TRBD2 matches 10 bases. V gave up 10 bases and J gave up 5 bases; unmatched junction bases: 9. Germline V lookup: CDR1 MDHEN, CDR2 SYDVKM. This CDR3 contains 14 residues. The CDR3 DNA sequence: TGTGCCATACTCTCTAGCGGGAGTGGAGATACGCAGTATTTT. This codes for CAILSSGSGDTQYF.

On this clonotype itself: A much larger clone sits a single nucleotide away, making a read error possible. V and J are TRBV28 and TRBJ1-5; the D is unclear. CDR1 and CDR2 from the germline V gene are MDHEN and SYDVKM. V dropped 1 base and J dropped 6 bases, with 10 bases sitting between them. The CDR3 contains 14 residues. The CDR3 DNA reads as TGTGCCAGCAGTTTATTAGGGAGTGGTCAGCCCCAGCATTTT. Encoded protein: CASSLLGSGQPQHF.

At least ten counts were recorded for this clonotype. This sequence joins TRBV11-2 and TRBJ2-5; 14 bases map to TRBD2. Germline CDR1 SGHAT, CDR2 FQNNGV. This CDR3 is 17 amino acids long. V was pared by 5 bases and J by 5 bases, with 10 bases of the junction left unmatched. CDR3: CASSRGLAGVDLETQYF. For the CDR3, the DNA is TGTGCCAGCAGCCGGGGACTAGCGGGGGTAGATCTCGAGACCCAGTACTTC.